This TCR beta chain appears in the sequencing data of a study of cytomegalovirus exposure and HLA in healthy donors. Overall study findings and caveats: There were about 160 TCR beta chains listed as cytomegalovirus-associated.

60 Vbeta and 13 Jbeta primers were used in PCR. Sequencing was performed with immunoSEQ multiplex PCR; in TCRdb, only in-frame clones are kept and a portion is missing. The table has roughly 190,000 clones, about 80% seen once. Concerning this clone itself: What it binds is unknown.

V lost 2 bases and J 1 base, leaving 5 bases between the germline ends. CDR3 length: 13 residues. CDR1 SEHNR and CDR2 FQNEAQ come from the germline V gene (reference sequence). The origin of this receptor is a woman aged 40 to 49 in good health and CMV-seronegative. The chain carries TRBV7-9 and TRBJ1-1; no firm D call. Sequencing used PBMCs. The DNA of the CDR3 is TGTGCCAGCAGCTTATACAGGAACACTGAAGCTTTCTTT. Translation gives CASSLYRNTEAFF.